A selection of T cell receptor beta chains follows, all from one sample in a study of cytomegalovirus exposure and HLA in healthy donors. Only in-frame clones appear in the TCRdb table, and some are missing; sequencing was by immunoSEQ multiplex PCR. The sample gives 130,000 to 150,000 clones, roughly 80% of which show up once; 3% is in the top ten. The source material was PBMCs. Source of these receptors: a man aged 40-50 years in good health and CMV-seropositive. Both conserved end residues are part of each CDR3. The D gene is left open where the match is weak. Size is stated for part of the rows, as once, few or many counts, or as a class when the clone is expanded.

J: TRBJ1-1
D: -
V: TRBV27
size: few
DNA: TGTGCCAGCAGTTTACGAGTAGAGATGAACACTGAAGCTTTCTTT
CDR3: CASSLRVEMNTEAFF

J: TRBJ2-2
D: -
V: TRBV27
size: -
DNA: TGTGCCAGCAGTTTAAAAGGGGCCGGGGAGCTGTTTTTT
CDR3: CASSLKGAGELFF

J: TRBJ2-1
D: TRBD2
V: TRBV9
size: -
DNA: TGTGCCAGCAGCGTCTTGCCCGGGACTAGCGGATTCAATGAGCAGTTCTTC
CDR3: CASSVLPGTSGFNEQFF

J: TRBJ2-5
D: -
V: TRBV7-2
size: -
DNA: TGTGCCAGCAGCCTAAACAGGGCGAGGGAGACCCAGTACTTC
CDR3: CASSLNRARETQYF

J: TRBJ1-3
D: -
V: TRBV29-1
size: -
DNA: TGCAGCGTTGAACCCCGCTCTGGAAACACCATATATTTT
CDR3: CSVEPRSGNTIYF

J: TRBJ2-2
D: -
V: TRBV28
size: -
DNA: TGTGCCAGCAGGAAACAAGAAACCGGGGAGCTGTTTTTT
CDR3: CASRKQETGELFF

J: TRBJ1-1
D: -
V: TRBV27
size: -
DNA: TGTGCCAGCAGGCTTGAGCGGACAGCCACTGAAGCTTTCTTT
CDR3: CASRLERTATEAFF

J: TRBJ1-2
D: -
V: TRBV5-1
size: -
DNA: TGCGCCAGCAGCTTGGCCGGAGCGGATGGCTACACCTTC
CDR3: CASSLAGADGYTF

J: TRBJ1-1
D: -
V: TRBV7-2
size: few
DNA: TGTGCCAGCAGCTGGCCGAACGTGGGGGCTGACACTGAAGCTTTCTTT
CDR3: CASSWPNVGADTEAFF

J: TRBJ1-2
D: -
V: TRBV7-9
size: -
DNA: TGTGCCAGCAGCTTAGTGGGCAGGGCCTATGGCTACACCTTC
CDR3: CASSLVGRAYGYTF

J: TRBJ2-7
D: TRBD2
V: TRBV5-6
size: few
DNA: TGTGCCAGCAGTTCCCTTTCGGGGGGTGGCTACGAGCAGTACTTC
CDR3: CASSSLSGGGYEQYF

J: TRBJ2-5
D: TRBD2
V: TRBV30
size: -
DNA: TGTGCCTGGTCCTCGGGAGGTTGGGCAGAGACCCAGTACTTC
CDR3: CAWSSGGWAETQYF

J: TRBJ2-3
D: TRBD2
V: TRBV5-1
size: -
DNA: TGCGCCAGCAGCTCCGGCTCACTAGCGGGAGGGCGGGATACGCAGTATTTT
CDR3: CASSSGSLAGGRDTQYF

J: TRBJ2-4
D: TRBD2
V: TRBV15
size: -
DNA: TGTGCCACCAGCAGTGCCGGGACTAGACAAAACATTCAGTACTTC
CDR3: CATSSAGTRQNIQYF

J: TRBJ1-2
D: -
V: TRBV27
size: -
DNA: TGTGCCAGCAGTTCAGACGTTGACAGAAACTATGGCTACACCTTC
CDR3: CASSSDVDRNYGYTF

J: TRBJ1-3
D: -
V: TRBV27
size: -
DNA: TGTGCCAGCAGTTCAGGAAACACCATATATTTT
CDR3: CASSSGNTIYF

J: TRBJ1-4
D: TRBD1
V: TRBV6-5
size: -
DNA: TGTGCCAGCACCCCGGGACAGGGACGTGAAAAACTGTTTTTT
CDR3: CASTPGQGREKLFF

J: TRBJ2-5
D: -
V: TRBV5-1
size: once
DNA: TGCGCCAGCAGCTCCTCAGCCCCGCAGGGGGAGACCCAGTACTTC
CDR3: CASSSSAPQGETQYF

J: TRBJ2-7
D: -
V: TRBV7-9
size: -
DNA: TGTGCCAGCAGCTCCGATCAGGGTCAAGGCGAGCAGTACTTC
CDR3: CASSSDQGQGEQYF

J: TRBJ2-4
D: -
V: TRBV27
size: -
DNA: TGTGCCAGCCGTCTCGACGCGGAAAACATTCAGTACTTC
CDR3: CASRLDAENIQYF

J: TRBJ1-1
D: TRBD1
V: TRBV4-1
size: -
DNA: TGCGCCAGCAGCCAACAGGGGGTTGGCACTGAAGCTTTCTTT
CDR3: CASSQQGVGTEAFF

J: TRBJ1-1
D: TRBD1
V: TRBV29-1
size: -
DNA: TGCAGCGTGGCGGGACAGCTGAACACTGAAGCTTTCTTT
CDR3: CSVAGQLNTEAFF

J: TRBJ2-1
D: TRBD2
V: TRBV7-9
size: few
DNA: TGTGCCAGCAGCTCGCCCGGGACTATCCTCTACAATGAGCAGTTCTTC
CDR3: CASSSPGTILYNEQFF

J: TRBJ2-3
D: -
V: TRBV6-1
size: -
DNA: TGTGCCAGCAGTGACAGCGGGAGCACAGATACGCAGTATTTT
CDR3: CASSDSGSTDTQYF

J: TRBJ2-2
D: -
V: TRBV27
size: -
DNA: TGTGCCAGCAGTCCGATAGGGGAGGGACAGAACACCGGGGAGCTGTTTTTT
CDR3: CASSPIGEGQNTGELFF

J: TRBJ1-5
D: TRBD1
V: TRBV10-3
size: -
DNA: TGTGCCATCAGTGAGTCGAGGGCAGGGGGTATGGGCAATCAGCCCCAGCATTTT
CDR3: CAISESRAGGMGNQPQHF